This TCR beta chain was recorded in a study of monozygotic twins with inflammatory bowel disease. Overall study findings and caveats: Healthy twins shared more clonotypes with others than IBD patients, most markedly active ones. Separate T cell subtypes could not be resolved from one another.

TCRdb re-called the 5' RACE reads; every CDR3 protein appears as one record, without DNA. The sample's table shows some 400,000 distinct CDR3 sequences. About this clonotype itself: What it binds is unknown.

Germline loops: CDR1 SGHRS, CDR2 YFSETQ. The length of the CDR3 is 13 residues. The V call is TRBV5-1, the J call TRBJ1-4. The receptor's source is a human donor with ulcerative colitis or Crohn's disease, or a healthy co-twin of an affected twin (not recorded which). Sample: blood. Here the CDR3 reads CASSLATDGKLFF.